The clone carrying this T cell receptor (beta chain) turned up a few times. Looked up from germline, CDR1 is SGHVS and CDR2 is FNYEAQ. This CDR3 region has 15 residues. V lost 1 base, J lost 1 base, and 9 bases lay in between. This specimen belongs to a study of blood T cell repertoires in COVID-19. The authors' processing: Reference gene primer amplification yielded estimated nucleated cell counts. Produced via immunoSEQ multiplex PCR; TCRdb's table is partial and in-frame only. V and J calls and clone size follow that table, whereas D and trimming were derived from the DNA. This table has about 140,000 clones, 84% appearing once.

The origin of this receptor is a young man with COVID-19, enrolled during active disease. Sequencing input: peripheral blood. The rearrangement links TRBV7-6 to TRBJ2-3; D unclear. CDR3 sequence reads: CASSLGASRTDTQYF. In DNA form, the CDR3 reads TGTGCCAGCAGCTTAGGAGCGAGTCGCACAGATACGCAGTATTTT.